This TCR beta chain was captured by sequencing in a study of shared clonotypes between healthy human individuals. Study-wide points: Some clonotypes were shared by all four sorted-subset donors, while others were not shared. The non-shared ones had lower generation probabilities than the shared ones.

To note about this clone: The antigen remains undetermined.

TCRdb keeps only in-frame clones here, not all; method: immunoSEQ multiplex PCR. The sample holds a few hundred thousand clones, around 96% seen once. CDR1 and CDR2 (germline): LGHNA, YNFKEQ. The CDR3 is 14 amino acids. V lost 9 bases and J lost 0, with 14 bases in between. Sequencing was performed on memory CD8+ T cells sorted from blood. Subset indicated: CD45RO+ cells pooled with CCR7-negative TemRA cells. This clonotype was obtained from a young man in good health. The rearrangement uses TRBV4-2 and TRBJ1-1, with D perhaps TRBD1 (6 bases). CDR3 DNA sequence: TGTGCCAGTTCATTGACAGGACTGAACACTGAAGCTTTCTTT. Protein sequence: CASSLTGLNTEAFF.